These T cell receptor beta chains were read from a single sample in a study of blood T cell repertoires in COVID-19. Repertoires were generated with immunoSEQ multiplex PCR, while TCRdb's copy carries only in-frame clones and drops some. The table records 200,000 to 250,000 clones, about 80% of them present only once. Source material: PBMCs or T cells enriched from blood (not recorded which). Source of these receptors: a man aged 60-69 years who had recovered from COVID-19. CDR3s include the opening cysteine and the closing phenylalanine or tryptophan. The D gene is left open where the match is weak. Expanded clones get a size class; other rows say once, few or many, or leave the size out.

V,D,size,J,DNA,CDR3
TRBV30,TRBD1,.,TRBJ2-5,TGTGCCGGGGACAGGGGTCGGGAGACCCAGTACTTC,CAGDRGRETQYF
TRBV30,.,.,TRBJ1-2,TGTGCCTGGAGAGTGGGGGCGGCGGTCTATGGCTACACCTTC,CAWRVGAAVYGYTF
TRBV5-1,.,.,TRBJ1-2,TGCGCCAGCAGCTTGAACTTGTATGGCTACACCTTC,CASSLNLYGYTF
TRBV30,.,.,TRBJ2-5,TGTGCCTGGAATACAGGAGTAAGGTCGGAGACCCAGTACTTC,CAWNTGVRSETQYF
TRBV7-9,TRBD1,.,TRBJ1-4,TGTGCCAGCAGCTTAGCTGGGACAGTCGCGGAAAAACTGTTTTTT,CASSLAGTVAEKLFF
TRBV29-1,.,.,TRBJ2-6,TGCAGCGTTTTCTGGGCCTCTGGGGCCAACGTCCTGACTTTC,CSVFWASGANVLTF
TRBV27,TRBD2,once,TRBJ2-1,TGTGCCAGCAGTTTATTAATGCGACTAGCGGGGGGCCATGAGCAGTTCTTC,CASSLLMRLAGGHEQFF
TRBV5-1,TRBD2,once,TRBJ2-3,TGCGCCAGCAGCTTGCTAGCGGGGGGATTTAGCACAGATACGCAGTATTTT,CASSLLAGGFSTDTQYF
TRBV11-3,TRBD1,.,TRBJ1-1,TGTGCCAGCAGCTTAGAACGAATGGGACAGCCGAACACTGAAGCTTTCTTT,CASSLERMGQPNTEAFF
TRBV19,.,.,TRBJ2-7,TGTGCCAGTAGTAACCAGGGTATAGCCTACGAGCAGTACTTC,CASSNQGIAYEQYF
TRBV3-1/TRBV3-2,TRBD1,.,TRBJ1-6,TGTGCCAGCAGCCGGGACAGTAAGAATTCACCCCTCCACTTT,CASSRDSKNSPLHF
TRBV3-1/TRBV3-2,.,.,TRBJ1-5,TGTGCCAGCAGCCCCGGGGGGAATCAGCCCCAGCATTTT,CASSPGGNQPQHF
TRBV19,.,.,TRBJ1-1,TGTGCCAGTAGTATAGATCCCCGGGCTGAAGCTTTCTTT,CASSIDPRAEAFF
TRBV2,.,.,TRBJ1-5,TGTGCCAGCAGCAGGCTTAATCAGCCCCAGCATTTT,CASSRLNQPQHF
TRBV12-3/TRBV12-4,.,.,TRBJ2-2,TGTGCCAGCAGGAGGACAGTGCCGGAGCTGTTTTTT,CASRRTVPELFF
TRBV13,TRBD1,.,TRBJ1-2,TGTGCCAGCAGCTATACGGAGACAGGGGGCTACACCTTC,CASSYTETGGYTF
TRBV3-1/TRBV3-2,.,.,TRBJ1-1,TGTGCCAGCAGCCAAAGAGGGCAGGACACTGAAGCTTTCTTT,CASSQRGQDTEAFF
TRBV18,.,.,TRBJ2-2,TGTGCCAGCTCACCCCTCAACACCGGGGAGCTGTTTTTT,CASSPLNTGELFF
TRBV4-3,.,.,TRBJ1-4,TGCGCCAGCAGCCAAGGACGCAACAGGGAAAAACTGTTTTTT,CASSQGRNREKLFF
TRBV6-6,.,.,TRBJ1-2,TGTGCCAGCAGCCCGACAGGACCCTATGGCTACACCTTC,CASSPTGPYGYTF
TRBV6-5,.,.,TRBJ2-7,TGTGCCAGCAGGGATACCGGGACAAACTCCTACGAGCAGTACTTC,CASRDTGTNSYEQYF
TRBV6-2/TRBV6-3,TRBD1,.,TRBJ1-2,TGTGCCAGCAGCCAGACAGGGGACTATGGCTACACCTTC,CASSQTGDYGYTF
TRBV25-1,.,.,TRBJ1-1,TGTGCCAGCAGTGCAACAACCATGAACACTGAAGCTTTCTTT,CASSATTMNTEAFF
TRBV9,.,.,TRBJ1-1,TGTGCCAGCAGCTCCTCAACGGCGGGAGGCGCTGAAGCTTTCTTT,CASSSSTAGGAEAFF
TRBV7-6,.,.,TRBJ2-1,TGTGCCAGCAGCTTAGCAACAGGGAGAAGCAAAGATGAGCAGTTCTTC,CASSLATGRSKDEQFF
TRBV6-5,.,.,TRBJ1-1,TGTGCCAGCAGTTACGGCGGGGGGAACACTGAAGCTTTCTTT,CASSYGGGNTEAFF
TRBV3-1/TRBV3-2,TRBD1,.,TRBJ2-1,TGTGCCAGCAGCCAAAGGTCAGGGGGTAATGAGCAGTTCTTC,CASSQRSGGNEQFF
TRBV27,TRBD2,.,TRBJ2-3,TGTGCCAGCAGTTCCACCGGACTAGCAGATACGCAGTATTTT,CASSSTGLADTQYF
TRBV12-3/TRBV12-4,.,.,TRBJ1-1,TGTGCCAGCAGCCTAGGACAGCCTGAAGCTTTCTTT,CASSLGQPEAFF
TRBV7-9,TRBD1,.,TRBJ2-7,TGTGCCAGCAGCTTTGGTACAGGGGCCGACGAGCAGTACTTC,CASSFGTGADEQYF
TRBV18,TRBD2,.,TRBJ2-3,TGTGCCAGCTCATCAGCGGGGGGGCAGCCAGATACGCAGTATTTT,CASSSAGGQPDTQYF
TRBV24-1,.,few,TRBJ2-7,TGTGCCACCAGTGGTTCGCCGGGGGAGTACGAGCAGTACTTC,CATSGSPGEYEQYF
TRBV4-3,TRBD1,.,TRBJ1-2,TGCGCCAGCAGCCACTACACAGGACCGGGACAGGGGTATGGCTACACCTTC,CASSHYTGPGQGYGYTF
TRBV27,TRBD1,.,TRBJ1-5,TGTGCCAGCAGTCTAGGGACAGGGGGGCAGCCCCAGCATTTT,CASSLGTGGQPQHF
TRBV18,.,.,TRBJ2-5,TGTGCCAGCTCACCACGAAGCGGTCCTGGGGAGACCCAGTACTTC,CASSPRSGPGETQYF
TRBV10-3,.,.,TRBJ1-2,TGTGCCATCAGTGAGCCAGGGATGGTCTATGGCTACACCTTC,CAISEPGMVYGYTF
TRBV12-3/TRBV12-4,TRBD1,.,TRBJ2-5,TGTGCCAGCAGCCTGGGACAGCAAGAGACCCAGTACTTC,CASSLGQQETQYF
TRBV4-2,TRBD2,.,TRBJ2-3,TGTGCCAGCAGCCAAGGGACTAGCGGGGGACACACAGATACGCAGTATTTT,CASSQGTSGGHTDTQYF
TRBV7-7,TRBD2,.,TRBJ2-3,TGTGCTAGCAGCTTAGACGAGCGGGGTAGAGCAGATACGCAGTATTTT,CASSLDERGRADTQYF
TRBV3-1/TRBV3-2,TRBD1,.,TRBJ1-5,TGTGCCAGCAGCCAAGGGGGACAGGGTAACAATCAGCCCCAGCATTTT,CASSQGGQGNNQPQHF
TRBV7-9,TRBD2,once,TRBJ2-3,TGTGCCAGCAGCCGACTAGCGGGGGGGCATACGCAGTATTTT,CASSRLAGGHTQYF
TRBV5-4,TRBD1,.,TRBJ1-2,TGTGCCAGCAGCTTGGGGACAGGGAACCAGTACAGCTATGGCTACACCTTC,CASSLGTGNQYSYGYTF
TRBV6-2/TRBV6-3,.,few,TRBJ2-3,TGTGCCAGCAGTTATCGAGATACGCAGTATTTT,CASSYRDTQYF
TRBV5-4,.,.,TRBJ1-2,TGTGCCAGCAGCTTCTATGGGACAAGCCATTATGGCTACACCTTC,CASSFYGTSHYGYTF
TRBV21-1,.,.,TRBJ2-1,TGTGCCAGCAGCAAAGGGACTAGCGGGGGGCGGAATGAGCAGTTCTTC,CASSKGTSGGRNEQFF
TRBV11-3,.,.,TRBJ1-3,TGTGCCAGCACCCGAACAGGCGGCCTGATCCATCCTGGAAACACCATATATTTT,CASTRTGGLIHPGNTIYF